The present T cell receptor (delta chain) was sequenced within a study of gamma-delta T cells after stem cell transplantation. TCRdb re-called the RT-PCR reads through CATT. The repertoire includes around 1,300 delta-chain clones, 2% of them detected once, and 64% sits in the top ten. As for this clone: Other nucleotide sequences in the sample specify the same CDR3.

Sample: gamma-delta T cells. The TCR was taken from a human donor. It is not recorded whose cells these are; they may come from a transplant donor.

The CDR3 DNA is TGTGCGACCCCCTCCCCGGGGATGGGGGATATAGAAGAAAGAACCGATAAACTCATCTTT. Its protein is CATPSPGMGDIEERTDKLIF. V usage is TRAV29/DV5 and J usage is TRDJ1, with 9 nucleotides matching TRDD3. The germline V gene has CDR1 NSMFDY and CDR2 ISSIKDK. There are 20 residues in the CDR3. Full variable domain (rest looked up from reference TRAV29/DV5 and TRDJ1): DQQVKQNSPSLSVQEGRISILNCDYTNSMFDYFLWYKKYPAEGPTFLISISSIKDKNEDGRFTVFLNKSAKHLSLHIVPSQPGDSAVYFCATPSPGMGDIEERTDKLIFGKGTRVTVEP.